What follows are 8 T cell receptor beta chains derived from one specimen sequenced in a study of shared T cell receptors in the human thymus. Sequencing was performed with immunoSEQ multiplex PCR; in TCRdb, only in-frame clones are kept and a portion is missing. The sample carries about 660,000 clones, more than 75% recorded once. The sample was also reused in another study, on human thymus T cells.

The sequenced sample was thymocytes. The receptors derive from a boy younger than two with a congenital heart defect.

The J gene is TRBJ1-6, the V gene TRBV5-6, with TRBD1 matching 7 bases. CDR1 is SGHDT, CDR2 YYEEEE, per germline. The CDR3 is 19 amino acids. With V trimmed by 2 bases and J by 0 bases, 11 bases remained unmatched. The CDR3 DNA follows: TGTGCCAGCAGCTTCACAGGGGCCGCAGCTAGCTCCTATAATTCACCCCTCCACTTT. Its protein product is CASSFTGAAASSYNSPLHF.

This rearrangement joins TRBV9 to TRBJ2-2; D perhaps matches TRBD2 (6 bases). V gave up 5 bases and J gave up 4 bases, with 9 bases separating them. Germline values: CDR1 SGDLS, CDR2 YYNGEE. CDR3 size: 13 residues. CDR3 residues: CASSAGGTGELFF. CDR3 sequence (DNA): TGTGCCAGCAGTGCCGGGGGCACCGGGGAGCTGTTTTTT.

This chain joins TRBV18 and TRBJ1-4; 9 positions agree with TRBD1. The CDR3 runs 19 residues. The germline gives CDR1 KGHSH, CDR2 LQKENI. V lost 3 bases and J lost 0; bases outside the gene matches: 11. This chain's CDR3 is CASSPARDRVFATNEKLFF. Written as DNA, the CDR3 is TGTGCCAGCTCACCTGCCCGGGACAGGGTATTTGCAACTAATGAAAAACTGTTTTTT.

This clone occurred once. The genes are TRBV2 and TRBJ2-1, with 14 nucleotides matching TRBD2. This CDR3 is 17 amino acids long. Trimming at V came to 8 bases and at J to 8 bases, leaving 14 bases not matched to a gene. From germline, CDR1 is SNHLY and CDR2 FYNNEI. The CDR3: CASPKAPGLAGEYEQFF. DNA of the CDR3: TGTGCCAGCCCAAAAGCCCCGGGACTAGCGGGAGAGTATGAGCAGTTCTTC.

This clone was recorded once. The V and J genes are TRBV5-6 and TRBJ2-1; D unresolved. Germline CDR1 reads SGHDT; CDR2 reads YYEEEE. This CDR3 region has 16 residues. Trimming took 4 bases from V and 8 from J, leaving 22 bases between them. The CDR3 spells CASSSFAEIYRYEQFF. In DNA form, the CDR3 reads TGTGCCAGCAGCAGCTTTGCGGAAATCTACCGGTATGAGCAGTTCTTC.

The V and J genes are TRBV30 and TRBJ2-2; 8 nucleotides agree with TRBD1. This CDR3 contains 19 residues. From germline, CDR1 is GTSNPN and CDR2 SVGIG (reference sequence). The V segment lost 0 bases and the J segment 1 base; nucleotides outside the gene matches: 13. CDR3 amino acids: CAWSVRLGVGQGNTGELFF. In DNA form, the CDR3 reads TGTGCCTGGAGTGTAAGGCTAGGAGTCGGACAGGGGAACACCGGGGAGCTGTTTTTT.

This rearrangement joins TRBV4-1 to TRBJ2-7, with D possibly matching TRBD2 (6 bases). Germline CDR1 is MGHRA and CDR2 is YSYEKL. This CDR3 has 14 residues. Trimming cost V 2 bases and J 2 bases, with 10 bases left between them. The chain's CDR3 is CASSQLATTYEQYF. The DNA for the CDR3 is TGCGCCAGCAGCCAACTAGCGACGACCTACGAGCAGTACTTC.

V gene TRBV6-5 combines with J gene TRBJ2-7; D gene unclear. CDR1 is MNHEY and CDR2 is SVGAGI in the germline V gene. The V end was cut by 3 bases, the J end by 2 bases, with 17 bases between. There are 16 residues in the CDR3. The CDR3 is CASSYIPPRHPYEQYF. CDR3 coding DNA: TGTGCCAGCAGTTATATCCCCCCGAGACACCCCTACGAGCAGTACTTC.